This entry lists 11 T cell receptor beta chains sequenced from one sample in a study of blood T cells in healthy people across ages. With a J-beta primer mix and a sample-barcoded 5' primer, a second PCR ran about 7 to 12 cycles. TCRdb fed the 5' RACE reads into MiXCR, producing one record per CDR3 protein. The data hold around 1.7 million distinct CDR3 sequences, with 28% observed a single time. The sequenced material came from blood. The source is a woman aged 25 to 45 in good health.

This clonotype has only a few counts. The rearrangement links TRBV20-1 to TRBJ1-5; 10 bases are a match to TRBD1. Germline V gene lookup returns CDR1 DFQATT and CDR2 SNEGSKA (reference sequence). J gave up 3 bases and V 3 bases, and 2 bases lay outside the gene matches. The CDR3 length is 14 residues. As DNA, the CDR3 is TGCAGTGCTAGGGGGACAGGGGACAATCAGCCCCAGCATTTT. Its protein is CSARGTGDNQPQHF.

The table lists this clonotype with a few counts. The genes are TRBV20-1 and TRBJ2-4; the D gene is possibly TRBD2 (6 bases). Germline CDR1 reads DFQATT; CDR2 reads SNEGSKA (reference sequence). CDR3 length: 15 amino acids. V was shortened by 2 bases and J by 13 bases, with 24 bases between the two germline ends. CDR3 in amino acids: CSARNPGRHSDAQYF. The CDR3, as DNA: TGCAGTGCTAGAAACCCGGGGAGGCATTCGGATGCGCAGTACTTC.

For this clonotype: The germline gene is not matched at one end of the junction; a read error may be the cause. The genes are TRBV12-3 or TRBV12-4 and TRBJ1-2, with no clear D. There are 11 residues in the CDR3. The CDR3 nucleotides read TGTGTCAGCAGAGCTAGACATCGCTACACCTTC. Its translation is CVSRARHRYTF.

The table lists this clonotype with many counts. The chain combines TRBV3-1 with TRBJ2-5; unclear D gene. Deletions cut 5 bases from V and 4 bases from J, with 14 bases between. The CDR3 covers 14 residues. CDR1 and CDR2 from the germline V gene are LGHDT and YNNKEL (reference sequence). The CDR3 loop reads CASSDWRNRETQYF. The CDR3 DNA reads as TGTGCCAGCAGCGATTGGCGGAATCGAGAGACCCAGTACTTC.

This chain uses TRBV20-1 with TRBJ1-1, with no clear D. The CDR3 length is 14 residues. Germline loops: CDR1 DFQATT, CDR2 SNEGSKA (reference sequence). Trimming left V 2 bases short and J 3 bases short, with 13 bases between. CDR3 nucleotides: TGCAGTGCTAGACTTCGGCAGTCTTACACTGAAGCTTTCTTT. Translating it yields CSARLRQSYTEAFF.

This clonotype turned up a few times. In nucleotides, the CDR3 is TGCGCCAGCAGGATCGGCGAGGGAGGTTCAGATACGCAGTATTTT. Translation: CASRIGEGGSDTQYF. This sequence joins TRBV5-1 and TRBJ2-3; perhaps TRBD2 as D (6 bases). Germline CDR1 is SGHRS and CDR2 is YFSETQ. Deletions cut 5 bases from V and 4 bases from J, with 17 bases between. The CDR3 covers 15 residues.

V usage is TRBV7-2 and J usage is TRBJ2-5, with 9 nucleotides matching TRBD2. Germline CDR1 is SGHTA and CDR2 is FQGNSA. This CDR3 has 18 residues. The trim removed 4 bases at V and 5 bases at J, leaving 17 bases unmatched. The CDR3 spells CASSSRGGAGGSYETQYF. The CDR3 nucleotides are TGTGCCAGCAGCTCCAGGGGTGGAGCGGGGGGTTCGTACGAGACCCAGTACTTC.

As concerns this clonotype: A much larger clone lies one base from this, so it may be a read error. The chain is built from TRBV20-1 and TRBJ2-7; TRBD2 is a possible D gene (6 bases). Between the trimmed V and J ends, which lost 0 bases and 5 bases, there was a span of 11 bases. Germline lookup yields CDR1 DFQATT and CDR2 SNEGSKA (reference sequence). CDR3 length equals 13 residues. CDR3 loop: CSARERLDHEQYF. In DNA, the CDR3 is TGCAGTGCTAGAGAGAGACTAGACCACGAGCAGTACTTC.

The sample holds a few counts of this clonotype. The chain recombines TRBV5-5 with TRBJ2-1; D is uncertain. The CDR3 is 16 amino acids. Per the germline V gene, CDR1 is SGHKS and CDR2 is YYEKEE (reference sequence). V was cut by 0 bases and J by 1 base, with 11 bases left in between. The CDR3 protein is CASSLGTALSYNEQFF. Here the CDR3 DNA reads TGTGCCAGCAGCTTGGGAACAGCGCTGTCCTACAATGAGCAGTTCTTC.

This clonotype was recorded once. The gene calls are TRBV5-6 and TRBJ1-4; D is ambiguous. Trimming left V 4 bases short and J 13 bases short, with 17 bases between. Germline V gene sequence: CDR1 SGHDT, CDR2 YYEEEE. The CDR3 has 13 amino acids. CDR3 sequence: CASSAVGSRRLFF. DNA of the CDR3: TGTGCCAGCAGCGCGGTAGGCTCTCGCCGACTGTTTTTT.

Comments on this clonotype: A single base separates this from a much larger clone, so it may be a read error. The V call is TRBV28, the J call TRBJ2-3; D might be TRBD2 (6 bases). The length of the CDR3 is 13 residues. Germline CDR1 MDHEN, CDR2 SYDVKM. Written as DNA, the CDR3 is TGTGCCACCGGGAGTTCTAGCACAGATACGCGGTATTTT. Amino acids: CATGSSSTDTRYF.